A single TCR beta chain is shown here with its context. The sample comes from a study of blood T cell repertoires in COVID-19. On the study more broadly: Sites in the United States, Italy and Spain provided acute and convalescent COVID-19 samples.

CDR1 LNHDA and CDR2 SQIVND come from the germline V gene (reference sequence). The V gene end was trimmed by 6 bases and the J gene end by 3 bases; junction bases not matched to a gene: 29. The CDR3 is 21 residues long. In the original workflow: Estimates of nucleated cell counts were drawn from the amplification of reference gene primers. The assay was immunoSEQ multiplex PCR, and TCRdb's table has in-frame clones only and misses some. From that table come the V and J calls and clone size; the DNA was used to work out D and trimming. The sample lists tens of thousands of clones; nearly 95% were seen once.

The sequenced material came from peripheral blood. The genes are TRBV19 and TRBJ2-7; 7 nucleotides match TRBD2. The source of this sequence is a man aged 50 or older with active COVID-19. The CDR3: CASSPSKAGLRWAPTHYEQYF. The CDR3 DNA reads TGTGCCAGTAGCCCATCGAAAGCGGGACTCAGGTGGGCCCCGACTCACTACGAGCAGTACTTC.